This T cell receptor beta chain was captured in a study of post-analysis software for immune sequencing data. Study observations and caveats: The five TRBV segments detected at higher frequency in patients than in controls included TRBV5-6, TRBV5-1 and TRBV20-1.

The CDR3 sequence is 13 residues long. The ends were cut back, 8 bases at V and 5 bases at J, with 13 bases in the middle. Germline assignment: CDR1 ENHRY and CDR2 SYGVKD. This clonotype was counted ten times or more. Its antigen is not identified. Unique molecular identifiers were present in the TCR beta cDNA libraries. Using its own MiXCR run on the PCR reads, TCRdb lists one record per CDR3 protein. This sample yields over 150,000 distinct CDR3 sequences, of which over 25% are seen a single time; approximately 1.5% belongs to the top ten. This chain joins TRBV10-3 and TRBJ2-1, with D uncertain. This clonotype was obtained from a girl aged 10 to 17 with multiple sclerosis. The material sequenced was blood. The CDR3 DNA reads as TGTGCCATCGTCCGGACCCCTCACAATGAGCAGTTCTTC. Encoded protein: CAIVRTPHNEQFF.